This T cell receptor (beta chain) was found in a study of CD4 T cells in relation to SARS-CoV-2 and coronaviruses. Germline CDR1 and CDR2: SEHNR and FQNEAQ (reference sequence). Deletions cut 4 bases from V and 0 bases from J, with 15 bases between. There are 17 residues in the CDR3. TCRdb keeps only in-frame clones here, not all; method: immunoSEQ multiplex PCR. The sample holds tens of thousands of clones; about 80% are singletons and the top ten take 16%. On this clone itself: Its specificity is not known.

CD4+ T cells from unexposed donors were obtained before the COVID-19 pandemic (2011-2018). CD4+ T cells were isolated from the cells after about 11 days of culture. Cells permitting, SARS-CoV-2 S/N and four cold-coronavirus spikes were tested on unexposed-donor CD4+ T cells. The rearrangement links TRBV7-9 to TRBJ2-2, with D perhaps TRBD2 (6 bases). Sequenced sample: CD4+ T cells from PBMCs, cultured in vitro. The clonotype was recovered from a human donor in good health. CDR3 DNA: TGTGCCAGCAGCTGGGATGGAGGGACTGCGAACACCGGGGAGCTGTTTTTT. Its protein is CASSWDGGTANTGELFF.